This T cell receptor beta chain was sequenced in a study of early T cells in non-severe SARS-CoV-2 infection. Across the study: RNA in bulk from unsorted whole blood was sequenced, and chains were unpaired.

CDR1 and CDR2 (germline): LGHDT, YNNKEL (reference sequence). Trimming cost V 4 bases and J 4 bases, with 10 bases left between them. This CDR3 region has 13 residues. This clonotype showed up just a few times. Researchers attached unique molecular identifiers to individual cDNA molecules. One entry per CDR3 protein results from TCRdb running MiXCR on the 5' RACE reads. Of roughly 53,000 distinct CDR3 sequences listed, about 10% are singletons. The sample was whole blood, taken at baseline. This clonotype was sampled from an adult who was a healthcare worker with PCR-confirmed SARS-CoV-2 infection or an uninfected control (not recorded which). The chain is built from TRBV3-1 and TRBJ1-2; perhaps TRBD1 as D (5 bases). DNA of the CDR3: TGTGCCAGCAGCCTCGGGACGGTCTATGGCTACACCTTC. Its translation is CASSLGTVYGYTF.